This T cell receptor (beta chain) was identified in a study of neurological immune-mediated disorders. This clonotype occurred many times. The cDNA was synthesized by means of template-switch 5'RACE, which was carried out with 10-nucleotide random UMIs. Over 200 million TCR-beta sequences, together covering 15-18 subjects, were produced by every individual sequencing run that was carried out. TCRdb ran MiXCR on the 5' RACE reads and lists one entry per CDR3 protein. The sample records 55,000 to 75,000 distinct CDR3 sequences, more than 4.5% being singletons. Unsorted libraries used 2 million PBMCs kept at -80 degrees C. The sequencing sample was made of PBMCs. This receptor was identified in a human donor with multiple sclerosis. The donor label of this sample is uncertain.

CDR3 amino acids: CSAHSPGEFRSYNEQFF. The CDR3 DNA sequence: TGCAGTGCTCATTCCCCTGGGGAGTTTCGCTCCTACAATGAGCAGTTCTTC. The J gene is TRBJ2-1, the V gene TRBV20-1, with TRBD2 as a possible D gene (5 bases). Trimming cost V 5 bases and J 0 bases, with 20 bases left between them. CDR1 is DFQATT, CDR2 SNEGSKA, per germline (reference sequence). There are 17 residues in the CDR3.